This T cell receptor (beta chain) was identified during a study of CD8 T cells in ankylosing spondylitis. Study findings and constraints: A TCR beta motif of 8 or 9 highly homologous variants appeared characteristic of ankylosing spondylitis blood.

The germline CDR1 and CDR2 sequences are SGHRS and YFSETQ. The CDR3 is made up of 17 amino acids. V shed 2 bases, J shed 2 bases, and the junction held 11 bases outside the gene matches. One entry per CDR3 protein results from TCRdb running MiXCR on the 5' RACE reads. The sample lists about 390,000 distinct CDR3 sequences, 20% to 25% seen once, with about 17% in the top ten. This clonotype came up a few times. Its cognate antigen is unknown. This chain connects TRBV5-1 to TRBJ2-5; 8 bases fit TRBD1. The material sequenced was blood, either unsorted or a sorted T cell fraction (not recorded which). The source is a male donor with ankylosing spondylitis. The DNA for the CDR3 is TGCGCCAGCAGCTTACCGCCTGCGACAGGGGAGCAAGAGACCCAGTACTTC. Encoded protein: CASSLPPATGEQETQYF.